This T cell receptor beta chain was obtained from a study of CD8+ T cells in alopecia areata. The trim removed 1 base at V and 3 bases at J, leaving 5 bases unmatched. The CDR3 length is 15 residues. CDR1 and CDR2 (germline): LGHNA, YNFKEQ. Indicated treatment: oral pan-JAK inhibitor, 5-10 mg twice daily. In each case, RNA was isolated and then reverse transcribed into cDNA as the sequencing template. Profiled with immunoSEQ multiplex PCR; TCRdb holds only in-frame clones, not every one. This table holds roughly 200,000 clones, around 60% found once. The rearrangement links TRBV4-2 to TRBJ2-7, with 8 bases lining up with TRBD1. Material: CD8+ T cells sorted from blood, obtained at week 24, from a patient treated with tofacitinib. This clonotype was obtained from a human donor with alopecia areata. The CDR3 DNA is TGTGCCAGCAGCCAAGGGTGGACAGGGATCTACGAGCAGTACTTC. Its protein is CASSQGWTGIYEQYF.